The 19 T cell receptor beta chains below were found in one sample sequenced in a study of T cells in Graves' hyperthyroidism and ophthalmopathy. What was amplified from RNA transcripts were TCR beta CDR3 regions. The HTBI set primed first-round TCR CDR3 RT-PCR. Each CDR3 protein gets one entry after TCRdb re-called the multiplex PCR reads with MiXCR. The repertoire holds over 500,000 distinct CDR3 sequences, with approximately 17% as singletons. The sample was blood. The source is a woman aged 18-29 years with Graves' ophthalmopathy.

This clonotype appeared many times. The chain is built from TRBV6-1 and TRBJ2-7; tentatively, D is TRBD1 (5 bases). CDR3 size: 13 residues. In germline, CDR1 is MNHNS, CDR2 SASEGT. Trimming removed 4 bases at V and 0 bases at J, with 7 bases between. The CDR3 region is CASSATGSYEQYF. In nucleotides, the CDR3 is TGTGCCAGCAGTGCCACAGGCTCCTACGAGCAGTACTTC.

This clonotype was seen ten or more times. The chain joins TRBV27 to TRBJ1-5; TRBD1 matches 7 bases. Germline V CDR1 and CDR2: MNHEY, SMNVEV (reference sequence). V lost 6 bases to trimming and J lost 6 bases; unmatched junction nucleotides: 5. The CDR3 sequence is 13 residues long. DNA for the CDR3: TGTGCCAGCAGCTACAGGGGTGGTCAGCCCCAGCATTTT. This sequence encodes CASSYRGGQPQHF.

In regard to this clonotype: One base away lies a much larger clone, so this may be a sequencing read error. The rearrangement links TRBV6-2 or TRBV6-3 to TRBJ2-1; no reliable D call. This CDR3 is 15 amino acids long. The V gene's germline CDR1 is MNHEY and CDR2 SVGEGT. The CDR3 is CASSPTIGFGNGQFF. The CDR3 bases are TGTGCCAGCAGCCCCACGATTGGGTTTGGAAATGGGCAGTTCTTC.

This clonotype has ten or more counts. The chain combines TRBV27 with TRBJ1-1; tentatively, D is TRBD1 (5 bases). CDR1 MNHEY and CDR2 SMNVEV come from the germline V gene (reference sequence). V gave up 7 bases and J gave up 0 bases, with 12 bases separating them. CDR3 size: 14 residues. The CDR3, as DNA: TGTGCCAGCACCCGGGACGCTATGAACACTGAAGCTTTCTTT. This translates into CASTRDAMNTEAFF.

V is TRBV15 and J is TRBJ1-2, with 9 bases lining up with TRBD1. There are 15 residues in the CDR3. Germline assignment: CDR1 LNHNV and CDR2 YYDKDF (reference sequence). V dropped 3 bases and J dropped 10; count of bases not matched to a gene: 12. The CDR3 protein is CATSSPRDRVSDYTF. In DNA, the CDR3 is TGTGCCACCAGCAGCCCCCGGGACAGGGTCTCGGACTACACCTTC.

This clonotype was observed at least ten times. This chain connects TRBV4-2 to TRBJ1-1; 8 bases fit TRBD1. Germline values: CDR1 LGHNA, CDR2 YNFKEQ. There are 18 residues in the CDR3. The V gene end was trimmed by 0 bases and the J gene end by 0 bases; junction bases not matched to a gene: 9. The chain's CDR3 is CASSQDWVQGGVNTEAFF. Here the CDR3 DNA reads TGTGCCAGCAGCCAAGATTGGGTACAGGGGGGAGTGAACACTGAAGCTTTCTTT.

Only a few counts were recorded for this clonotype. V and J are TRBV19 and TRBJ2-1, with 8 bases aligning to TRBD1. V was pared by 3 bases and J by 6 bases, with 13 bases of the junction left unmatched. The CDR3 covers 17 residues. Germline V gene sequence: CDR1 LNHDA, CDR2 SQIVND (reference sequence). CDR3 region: CASSILSGGTYGNEQFF. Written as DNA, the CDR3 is TGTGCCAGTAGTATTCTCTCAGGGGGCACGTACGGCAATGAGCAGTTCTTC.

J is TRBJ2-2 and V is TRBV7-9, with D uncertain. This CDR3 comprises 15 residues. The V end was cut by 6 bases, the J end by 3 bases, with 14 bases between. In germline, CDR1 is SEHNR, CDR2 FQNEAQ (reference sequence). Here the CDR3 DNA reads TGTGCCAGCAGTTGGACGCCTCGGGACACCGGGGAGCTGTTTTTT. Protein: CASSWTPRDTGELFF.

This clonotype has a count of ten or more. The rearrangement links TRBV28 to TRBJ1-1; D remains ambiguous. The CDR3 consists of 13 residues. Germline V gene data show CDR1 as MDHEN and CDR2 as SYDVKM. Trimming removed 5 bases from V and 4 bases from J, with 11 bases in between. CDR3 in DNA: TGTGCCAGCAGTCCTACCGTGGGCACTGAAGCTTTCTTT. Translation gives CASSPTVGTEAFF. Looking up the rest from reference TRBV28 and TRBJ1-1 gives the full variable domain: DVKVTQSSRYLVKRTGEKVFLECVQDMDHENMFWYRQDPGLGLRLIYFSYDVKMKEKGDIPEGYSVSREKKERFSLILESASTNQTSMYLCASSPTVGTEAFFGQGTRLTVV.

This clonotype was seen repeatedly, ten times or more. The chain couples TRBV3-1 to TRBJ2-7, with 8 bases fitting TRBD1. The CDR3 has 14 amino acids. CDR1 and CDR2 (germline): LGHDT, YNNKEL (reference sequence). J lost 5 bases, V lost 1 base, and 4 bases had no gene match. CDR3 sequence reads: CASSQGTGIDEQYF. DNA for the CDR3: TGTGCCAGCAGCCAAGGGACAGGGATCGACGAGCAGTACTTC.

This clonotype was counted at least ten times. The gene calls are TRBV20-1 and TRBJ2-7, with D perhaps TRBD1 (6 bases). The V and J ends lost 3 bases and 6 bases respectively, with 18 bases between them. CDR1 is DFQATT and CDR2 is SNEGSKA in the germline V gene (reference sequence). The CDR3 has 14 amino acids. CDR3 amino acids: CSASSGRGFSEQYF. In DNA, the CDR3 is TGCAGTGCTAGTAGTGGTAGGGGGTTTTCCGAGCAGTACTTC.

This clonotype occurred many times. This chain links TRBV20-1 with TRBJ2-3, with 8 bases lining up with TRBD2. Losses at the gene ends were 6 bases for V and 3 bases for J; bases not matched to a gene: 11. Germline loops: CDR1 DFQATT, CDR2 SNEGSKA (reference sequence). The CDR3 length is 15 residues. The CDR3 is CSAPCPSGRTDTQYF. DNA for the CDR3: TGCAGTGCCCCATGCCCCAGCGGGAGAACAGATACGCAGTATTTT.

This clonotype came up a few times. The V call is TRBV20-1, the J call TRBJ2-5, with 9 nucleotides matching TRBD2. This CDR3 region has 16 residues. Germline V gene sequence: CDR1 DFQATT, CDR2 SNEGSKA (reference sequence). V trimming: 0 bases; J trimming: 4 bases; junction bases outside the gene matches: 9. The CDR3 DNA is TGCAGTGCTAGAGATAAGAGGGCGGGGGGGGGAGAGACCCAGTACTTC. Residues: CSARDKRAGGGETQYF.

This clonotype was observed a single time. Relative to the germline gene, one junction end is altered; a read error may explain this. DNA for the CDR3: TGCGCCAGCAGCTTGGTGACAGGGGCCTACGTGCAGTACTTC. This sequence encodes CASSLVTGAYVQYF. This chain links TRBV5-1 with TRBJ2-7, with 8 bases aligning to TRBD1. The CDR3 sequence is 14 residues long. Germline-derived CDR1 and CDR2 are SGHRS and YFSETQ.

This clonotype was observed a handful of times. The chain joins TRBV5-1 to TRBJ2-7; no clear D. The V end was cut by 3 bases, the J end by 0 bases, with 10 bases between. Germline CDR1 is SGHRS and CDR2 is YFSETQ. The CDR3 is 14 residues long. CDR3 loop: CASSWARSSYEQYF. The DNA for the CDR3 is TGCGCCAGCAGCTGGGCCAGGAGCTCCTACGAGCAGTACTTC.

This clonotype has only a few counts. The CDR3 nucleotides read TGTGCCAGCAGTTCAGGACTAGTAAACAATGAGCAGTTCTTC. This gives the protein CASSSGLVNNEQFF. The V gene is TRBV27, the J gene TRBJ2-1, with 7 bases lining up with TRBD2. V gave up 4 bases and J gave up 5 bases; unmatched junction bases: 5. The CDR3 contains 14 residues. The germline CDR1 and CDR2 sequences are MNHEY and SMNVEV (reference sequence).

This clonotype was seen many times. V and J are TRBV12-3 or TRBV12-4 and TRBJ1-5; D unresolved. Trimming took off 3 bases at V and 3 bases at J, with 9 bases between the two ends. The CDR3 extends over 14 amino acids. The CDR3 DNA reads TGTGCCAGCAGTTTGCTGGGAGCCAATCAGCCCCAGCATTTT. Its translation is CASSLLGANQPQHF.

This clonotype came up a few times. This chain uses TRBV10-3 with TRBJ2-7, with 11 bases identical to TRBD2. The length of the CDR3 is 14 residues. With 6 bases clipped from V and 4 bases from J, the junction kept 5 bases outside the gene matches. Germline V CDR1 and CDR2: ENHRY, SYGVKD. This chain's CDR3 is CAIRSSGREYEQYF. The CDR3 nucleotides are TGTGCCATCAGGAGTAGCGGGAGGGAGTACGAGCAGTACTTC.

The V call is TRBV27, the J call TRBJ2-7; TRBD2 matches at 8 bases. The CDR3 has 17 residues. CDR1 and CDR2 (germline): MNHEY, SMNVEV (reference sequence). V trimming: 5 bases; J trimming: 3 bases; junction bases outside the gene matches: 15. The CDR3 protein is CASSDLWVAGGIYEQYF. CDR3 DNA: TGTGCCAGCAGTGATTTGTGGGTGGCGGGAGGAATCTACGAGCAGTACTTC.